These 10 T cell receptor beta chains share one sample of origin, sequenced in a study of graft-versus-host responses after intestinal transplantation. These TCRs are of unknown antigen specificity. Assay: immunoSEQ multiplex PCR; the TCRdb copy retains only in-frame clones and omits some. The profile shows more than 95,000 clones, just over 90% of them singletons. Here the sequenced sample was unstimulated CD4+ T cells sorted from spleen or lymph node cells, taken before intestinal transplant. Every receptor here comes from a human donor who received an intestinal transplant.

V usage is TRBV27 and J usage is TRBJ1-1; D is perhaps TRBD1 (5 bases). CDR1 MNHEY and CDR2 SMNVEV come from the germline V gene (reference sequence). Trimming removed 4 bases at V and 6 bases at J, with 21 bases between. The CDR3 runs to 16 residues. The DNA for the CDR3 is TGTGCCAGCAGTTCCAAGCCGACAGTCCCCAACGCTGAAGCTTTCTTT. This codes for CASSSKPTVPNAEAFF.

The rearrangement links TRBV10-3 to TRBJ2-3, with a weak D call TRBD2 (6 bases). Deletions cut 4 bases from V and 4 bases from J, with 12 bases between. This CDR3 spans 14 amino acids. Germline V CDR1 and CDR2: ENHRY, SYGVKD. CDR3 in amino acids: CAISGGVSPDTQYF. In nucleotides, the CDR3 is TGTGCCATCAGTGGGGGGGTTAGCCCAGATACGCAGTATTTT.

The J gene is TRBJ2-7, the V gene TRBV9; 7 bases agree with TRBD1. CDR3 length: 15 residues. V shed 0 bases, J shed 4 bases, and the junction held 7 bases outside the gene matches. Germline V gene sequence: CDR1 SGDLS, CDR2 YYNGEE. As DNA, the CDR3 is TGTGCCAGCAGCGTAGGGGGGACAGTCCCTTACGAGCAGTACTTC. Translated: CASSVGGTVPYEQYF. The variable domain in full, completed from reference TRBV9 and TRBJ2-7, reads DSGVTQTPKHLITATGQRVTLRCSPRSGDLSVYWYQQSLDQGLQFLIQYYNGEERAKGNILERFSAQQFPDLHSELNLSSLELGDSALYFCASSVGGTVPYEQYFGPGTRLTVT.

V gene TRBV7-9 combines with J gene TRBJ2-2; D gene ambiguous. CDR1 is SEHNR, CDR2 FQNEAQ, per germline (reference sequence). Deletions cut 2 bases from V and 6 bases from J, with 4 bases between. CDR3 length: 12 residues. Here the CDR3 DNA reads TGTGCCAGCAGCTTATGGCCCGGGGAGCTGTTTTTT. This translates into CASSLWPGELFF.

The chain is built from TRBV5-1 and TRBJ1-2, with D maybe TRBD1 (5 bases). The V end lost 3 bases, the J end lost 4 bases, and 7 bases lay between the germline ends. The CDR3 is 12 amino acids. CDR1 SGHRS and CDR2 YFSETQ come from the germline V gene. CDR3 region: CASSSDSYGYTF. DNA for the CDR3: TGCGCCAGCAGCTCCGACAGCTATGGCTACACCTTC.

The chain employs TRBV11-2 and TRBJ2-7, with 8 bases aligning to TRBD2. V dropped 2 bases and J dropped 5; count of bases not matched to a gene: 8. The CDR3 totals 15 residues. Germline CDR1 is SGHAT and CDR2 is FQNNGV. In DNA, the CDR3 is TGTGCCAGCAGCTTATTGGCGGGGGGCCTACACGAGCAGTACTTC. Amino acid sequence: CASSLLAGGLHEQYF.

This sequence joins TRBV5-1 and TRBJ1-5; no firm D call. Trimming took off 4 bases at V and 1 base at J, with 15 bases between the two ends. The CDR3 extends over 16 amino acids. The V gene's germline CDR1 is SGHRS and CDR2 YFSETQ. The DNA of the CDR3 is TGCGCCAGCAGCCCGGGAGAGGGTTTGAGCAATCAGCCCCAGCATTTT. It translates to CASSPGEGLSNQPQHF.

J is TRBJ2-1 and V is TRBV4-2, with 15 bases matching TRBD2. The CDR3 loop spans 20 amino acids. Looked up from germline, CDR1 is LGHNA and CDR2 is YNFKEQ. V lost 3 bases, J lost 0 bases, and 9 bases stayed unmatched. The CDR3 here is CASSHYRTSGGASSYNEQFF. CDR3 coding DNA: TGTGCCAGCAGCCACTACCGGACTAGCGGGGGGGCGAGCTCCTACAATGAGCAGTTCTTC.

This sequence joins TRBV5-1 and TRBJ1-1; 7 bases align to TRBD1. Losses at the gene ends were 5 bases for V and 4 bases for J; bases not matched to a gene: 8. CDR1 and CDR2 from the germline V gene are SGHRS and YFSETQ. The CDR3 is 14 amino acids. The CDR3 loop reads CASSPRAGGTEAFF. For the CDR3, the DNA is TGCGCCAGCAGTCCTCGGGCAGGGGGCACTGAAGCTTTCTTT.

The gene calls are TRBV6-4 and TRBJ2-2, with 9 bases matching TRBD1. Trimming cost V 5 bases and J 3 bases; bases outside gene matches: 7. The CDR3 length is 16 residues. Germline V lookup: CDR1 MRHNA, CDR2 SNTAGT. The CDR3 DNA reads TGTGCCAGCAGTTTAGACAGGGGGTTTTACACCGGGGAGCTGTTTTTT. This sequence encodes CASSLDRGFYTGELFF.